The sequence of this T cell receptor beta chain was determined in a study of blood T cell repertoires in COVID-19. Background on the study: The study drew acute and convalescent COVID-19 samples from the United States, Italy and Spain. Sample material is recorded as cDNA or gDNA derived from T cells, B-cell-depleted T cells, or PBMCs.

Germline V gives CDR1 SGHTA, CDR2 FQGNSA. CDR3 size: 15 residues. The V end lost 4 bases, the J end lost 4 bases, and 15 bases lay between the germline ends. Authors' methods: Amplification with reference gene primers provided the estimates of nucleated cell counts. Profiling relied on immunoSEQ multiplex PCR, and the TCRdb table lists in-frame clones only, not all of them. Clonal size and the V and J genes are those of that table, whereas D and trimming came from the DNA. The data show hundreds of thousands of clones, around 82% seen once. The origin of this receptor is a woman between 50 and 59 years old with acute or convalescent COVID-19. The source material was peripheral blood. This chain connects TRBV7-2 to TRBJ2-3, with D maybe TRBD2 (5 bases). DNA for the CDR3: TGTGCCAGCAGCTCCACGCTGCGGGCGGCAGATACGCAGTATTTT. Protein product: CASSSTLRAADTQYF.